What follows is one T cell receptor beta chain and its context. Some clones are missing from TCRdb's copy, which holds only in-frame ones; the method was immunoSEQ multiplex PCR. The table lists around 200,000 clones, 85% to 90% of them singletons. These data are taken from a study of blood T cell repertoires in COVID-19. Per the germline V gene, CDR1 is MNHNY and CDR2 is SVGAGI (reference sequence). CDR3 length: 16 amino acids. Trimming left V 0 bases short and J 3 bases short, with 14 bases between. This TCR was recovered from a man aged 45-60 years with acute or convalescent COVID-19. The chain has TRBV6-6 and TRBJ1-1; D possibly corresponds to TRBD1 (6 bases). Source material: peripheral blood. The CDR3 nucleotides are TGTGCCAGCAGTTACTCGATAAGGGGGAGGGACACTGAAGCTTTCTTT. It codes for CASSYSIRGRDTEAFF.